This TCR beta chain emerged from a study of cytomegalovirus exposure and HLA in healthy donors. The study's findings and limits: Many donors shared some public TCRs, even though most TCR sequences were rare. The authors later found most CMV-associated TCR beta chains appeared HLA-restricted.

Vbeta (60) and Jbeta (13) primers were used in the PCR. Here immunoSEQ multiplex PCR was the method, and the copy in TCRdb shows in-frame clones only, minus some. The sample records more than 85,000 clones, around 78% being singletons. CDR3 length equals 15 residues. The V end was cut by 5 bases, the J end by 0 bases, with 13 bases between. Per the germline V gene, CDR1 is MNHNY and CDR2 is SVGAGI (reference sequence). Of note for this clone: No antigen is known for it.

The chain carries TRBV6-6 and TRBJ1-1; a weak D match, TRBD1 (5 bases). Sequenced material: PBMCs. This receptor was taken from a male donor in good health and CMV-seronegative. The DNA of the CDR3 is TGTGCCAGCAGTAGACCCCCACAGGTGAACACTGAAGCTTTCTTT. Its translation is CASSRPPQVNTEAFF.